The 15 T cell receptor beta chains listed next were all sequenced from one sample in a study of T-cell reconstitution after alpha-beta-depleted transplantation in children (TCRdb year 2016). The library was obtained by PCR. Sequencing was performed on an Illumina HiSeq 2500. To normalize quantification of the TCRbeta repertoire, the TCR libraries were built with molecular barcoding that relied on unique molecular identifiers. TCRdb ran its own pipeline on the public reads, namely fastp trimming at Q25 and MiXCR clone calling, and kept in-frame beta chains. Entries that share a CDR3 protein sequence are merged under the most common genes and DNA. Across this sample there are about 900,000 distinct CDR3 sequences, with about 29% seen only once. The ten top clones hold around 30% of the sample. What the treatment or condition label conveys for this sample: allogeneic hematopoietic cell transplantation with graft depleted of TCRalphabeta T cells and CD19 B cells.

The source material was PBMCs, mostly from graft donor cells, sampled 360 days after TCRalphabeta/CD19-depleted stem cell transplant. These receptor sequences come from a boy under two years old who had a stem cell transplant for SCID, so the T cells may come from the graft donor.

V gene TRBV12-3 or TRBV12-4 combines with J gene TRBJ1-1, with 9 bases identical to TRBD1. This CDR3 comprises 15 residues. The ends lost 5 bases at V and 4 bases at J; junction bases unmatched: 8. This CDR3 is CASSPPGQGTTEAFF. CDR3 coding DNA: TGTGCCAGCAGTCCTCCGGGACAGGGAACCACTGAAGCTTTCTTT.

This clonotype appeared a few times. The gene calls are TRBV20-1 and TRBJ1-6; 8 bases agree with TRBD1. The CDR3 consists of 14 residues. Trimming cost V 6 bases and J 5 bases; bases outside gene matches: 6. The germline CDR1 and CDR2 sequences are DFQATT and SNEGSKA (reference sequence). CDR3 residues: CSAPLDRDNSPLHF. In nucleotides, the CDR3 is TGCAGTGCGCCCTTGGACAGGGATAATTCACCCCTCCACTTT.

CDR3 sequence: CSATLYIGRYNEQFF. The CDR3 nucleotides read TGCAGTGCTACCCTCTATATAGGTCGGTACAATGAGCAGTTCTTC. This rearrangement joins TRBV20-1 to TRBJ2-1; D gene unclear. This CDR3 is built from 15 residues. Germline lookup yields CDR1 DFQATT and CDR2 SNEGSKA (reference sequence). V shed 4 bases and J shed 4 bases, with 17 bases lying between them.

The chain joins TRBV6-5 to TRBJ2-2, with D unclear. V was clipped by 2 bases and J by 4 bases, with 5 bases between them. The CDR3 is 13 amino acids. The germline gives CDR1 MNHEY, CDR2 SVGAGI. CDR3 region: CASSYKTTGELFF. The CDR3 coding sequence is TGTGCCAGCAGTTACAAGACCACCGGGGAGCTGTTTTTT.

A few counts support this clonotype. V usage is TRBV10-3 and J usage is TRBJ2-6, with D unclear. This CDR3 comprises 15 residues. Germline V gives CDR1 ENHRY, CDR2 SYGVKD. V lost 2 bases, J lost 0 bases, and 5 bases lay in between. The CDR3 sequence: CAISEGLSGANVLTF. CDR3 DNA: TGTGCCATCAGTGAGGGCCTCTCTGGGGCCAACGTCCTGACTTTC.

V usage is TRBV11-2 and J usage is TRBJ2-1; D is tentatively TRBD1 or TRBD2 (5 bases each). There are 15 residues in the CDR3. V lost 7 bases and J lost 0, with 13 bases in between. Germline V gene sequence: CDR1 SGHAT, CDR2 FQNNGV. CDR3 DNA sequence: TGTGCCAGCACCATCAATGGGGGCTCCTACAATGAGCAGTTCTTC. Residues: CASTINGGSYNEQFF.

The chain joins TRBV20-1 to TRBJ1-1; D is ambiguous. The CDR3 extends over 11 amino acids. CDR1 is DFQATT, CDR2 SNEGSKA, per germline (reference sequence). Trimming removed 6 bases at V and 1 base at J, with 6 bases between. The CDR3 bases are TGCAGTGCAAAGGAGAACACTGAAGCTTTCTTT. Residues: CSAKENTEAFF.

The chain links TRBV5-1 to TRBJ2-1, with 7 bases aligning to TRBD1. Germline-derived CDR1 and CDR2 are SGHRS and YFSETQ. The CDR3 loop spans 14 amino acids. V lost 4 bases, J lost 6 bases, and 7 bases stayed unmatched. This CDR3 reads CASSRTTGFNEQFF. In DNA form, the CDR3 reads TGCGCCAGCAGCCGGACGACAGGGTTCAATGAGCAGTTCTTC.

The CDR3 spells CASMRTWEQYF. The DNA of the CDR3 is TGTGCCAGCATGAGGACATGGGAGCAGTACTTC. V is TRBV6-1 and J is TRBJ2-7, with D maybe TRBD1 (5 bases). The germline CDR1 and CDR2 sequences are MNHNS and SASEGT. The CDR3 covers 11 residues. Trimming took 7 bases from V and 7 from J, leaving 11 bases between them.

The chain uses TRBV5-1 and TRBJ2-2, with D possibly TRBD2 on 5 matching bases. The CDR3 is 16 residues long. The germline gives CDR1 SGHRS, CDR2 YFSETQ. The germline V and J ends were trimmed by 3 bases and 0 bases, with 12 bases remaining between them. As DNA, the CDR3 is TGCGCCAGCAGCTGGAGGAACAGAGCGAACACCGGGGAGCTGTTTTTT. This translates into CASSWRNRANTGELFF. The whole variable domain, filled in from reference TRBV5-1 and TRBJ2-2, reads KAGVTQTPRYLIKTRGQQVTLSCSPISGHRSVSWYQQTPGQGLQFLFEYFSETQRNKGNFPGRFSGRQFSNSRSEMNVSTLELGDSALYLCASSWRNRANTGELFFGEGSRLTVL.

A few counts support this clonotype. This chain joins TRBV4-3 and TRBJ2-2; TRBD1 aligns across 9 bases. V shed 3 bases and J 4 bases; nucleotides not matched to a gene: 9. Germline CDR1 LGHNA, CDR2 YSLEER. The CDR3 runs 17 residues. The CDR3 DNA is TGCGCCAGCAGCCAGTTCACCGGGACAGGGAGCACCGGGGAGCTGTTTTTT. Its protein product is CASSQFTGTGSTGELFF.

This clonotype was detected a few times. The V call is TRBV20-1, the J call TRBJ2-7, with D uncertain. The length of the CDR3 is 13 residues. Per the germline V gene, CDR1 is DFQATT and CDR2 is SNEGSKA (reference sequence). V was cut by 6 bases and J by 1 base, with 13 bases left in between. CDR3 nucleotides: TGCAGTGCCTTCGGCAGGTCGTCCTACGAGCAGTACTTC. Its translation: CSAFGRSSYEQYF.

The chain links TRBV5-1 to TRBJ2-7; 11 bases match TRBD2. V shed 3 bases and J 5 bases; nucleotides not matched to a gene: 7. Germline V CDR1 and CDR2: SGHRS, YFSETQ. The CDR3 sequence is 15 residues long. The CDR3 protein is CASSYPSGGNNEQYF. The CDR3 DNA sequence: TGCGCCAGCAGCTACCCTAGCGGGGGGAATAACGAGCAGTACTTC. Using reference TRBV5-1 and TRBJ2-7 for the parts outside the CDR3, the full variable domain is KAGVTQTPRYLIKTRGQQVTLSCSPISGHRSVSWYQQTPGQGLQFLFEYFSETQRNKGNFPGRFSGRQFSNSRSEMNVSTLELGDSALYLCASSYPSGGNNEQYFGPGTRLTVT.

The chain carries TRBV6-1 and TRBJ1-2, with a possible D match to TRBD1 (6 bases). CDR3 length: 14 residues. V lost 5 bases and J 2 bases, leaving 12 bases between the germline ends. Germline V gives CDR1 MNHNS, CDR2 SASEGT. In DNA form, the CDR3 reads TGTGCCAGCAGTCTCCGGGACAACAACTATGGCTACACCTTC. It translates to CASSLRDNNYGYTF.

In this sample, this clonotype turned up a few times. V gene TRBV5-1 combines with J gene TRBJ2-3; the match to TRBD2 covers 9 bases. Germline CDR1 is SGHRS and CDR2 is YFSETQ. CDR3 length: 17 amino acids. The V and J ends lost 5 bases and 1 base, in that order; junction bases with no gene match: 11. CDR3 loop: CASSLGRGGPRTDTQYF. DNA of the CDR3: TGCGCCAGCAGTTTAGGGCGGGGGGGCCCCCGCACAGATACGCAGTATTTT.